Below, one T cell receptor (beta chain) is given with its context. This CDR3 is built from 15 residues. Germline V gene sequence: CDR1 MNHNS, CDR2 SASEGT. The J segment lost 7 bases and the V segment lost 3 bases, leaving 8 bases of the junction unmatched. The record originates from a study of blood T cell repertoires in COVID-19. Some clones are missing from TCRdb's copy, which holds only in-frame ones; the method was immunoSEQ multiplex PCR. Altogether 180,000 or so clones are present, about 80% being singletons, with the ten largest covering 6.5% to 9.5%. The sample comprised PBMCs or T cells enriched from blood (not recorded which). The receptor comes from a man aged 35 to 55 who had recovered from COVID-19. This sequence joins TRBV6-1 and TRBJ1-3, with 8 bases aligning to TRBD1. This CDR3 reads CASSDPRTGSNTIYF. CDR3 DNA sequence: TGTGCCAGCAGTGACCCTCGGACAGGGTCGAACACCATATATTTT.